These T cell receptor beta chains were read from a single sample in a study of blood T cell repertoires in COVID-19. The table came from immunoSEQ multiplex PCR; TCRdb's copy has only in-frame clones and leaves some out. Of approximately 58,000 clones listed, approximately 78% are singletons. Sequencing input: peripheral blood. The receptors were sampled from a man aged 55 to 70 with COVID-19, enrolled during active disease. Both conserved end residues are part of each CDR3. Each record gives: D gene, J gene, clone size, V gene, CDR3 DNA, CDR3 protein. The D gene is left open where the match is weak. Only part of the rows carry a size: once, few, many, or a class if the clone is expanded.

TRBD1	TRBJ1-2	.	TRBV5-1	TGCGCCAGCAGCACCGGACAGGGAATTTTTCAGGGCTACACCTTC	CASSTGQGIFQGYTF
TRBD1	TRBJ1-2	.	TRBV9	TGTGCCAGCAGCTCTAGGACAGGGACCTATGGCTACACCTTC	CASSSRTGTYGYTF
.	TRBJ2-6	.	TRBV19	TGTGCCAGTAGTGCACAGGTGTTAGCTGGGGCCAACGTCCTGACTTTC	CASSAQVLAGANVLTF
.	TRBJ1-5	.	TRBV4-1	TGCGCCAGCAGCAAGGGGCTGGACTTAAGCGGGCAGCCCCAGCATTTT	CASSKGLDLSGQPQHF
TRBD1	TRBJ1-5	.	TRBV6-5	TGTGCCAGCAGTCCCACAGGGGGCGCGAATCAGCCCCAGCATTTT	CASSPTGGANQPQHF
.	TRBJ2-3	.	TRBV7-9	TGTGCCAGCAGCTTAGGGTCTAAAGTGGGCACAGATACGCAGTATTTT	CASSLGSKVGTDTQYF
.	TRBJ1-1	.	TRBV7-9	TGTGCCAGCAGCTTAGATAGGAGCACTGAAGCTTTCTTT	CASSLDRSTEAFF
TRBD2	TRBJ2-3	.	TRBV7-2	TGTGCCAGCAGCCGGGGGGTGGGGCTAGCGGGAACAGATACGCAGTATTTT	CASSRGVGLAGTDTQYF
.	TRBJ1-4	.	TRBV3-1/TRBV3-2	TGTGCCAGCAGCCAAGTGGGCGAAAAACTGTTTTTT	CASSQVGEKLFF
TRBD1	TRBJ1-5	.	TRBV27	TGTGCCAGCAGTTTTAGGCGGGGCAGGGGGCAAGGCAATCAGCCCCAGCATTTT	CASSFRRGRGQGNQPQHF
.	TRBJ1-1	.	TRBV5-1	TGCGCCAGCAGCTTGAGGGGAAACACTGAAGCTTTCTTT	CASSLRGNTEAFF
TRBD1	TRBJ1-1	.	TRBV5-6	TGTGCCAGCAGCTTAGGACAGGGGATTCGCTCTGAAGCTTTCTTT	CASSLGQGIRSEAFF
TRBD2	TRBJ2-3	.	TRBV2	TGTGCCGTCGTACTAGCGGGGGTCTCAGATACGCAGTATTTT	CAVVLAGVSDTQYF
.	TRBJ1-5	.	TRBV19	TGTGCCAGTAGTATAGGTAGGGGTCGGGCGGGCAATCAGCCCCAGCATTTT	CASSIGRGRAGNQPQHF
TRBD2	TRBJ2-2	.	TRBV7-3	TGTGCCAGCAGCCGTTTAGCGGGAGACACCGGGGAGCTGTTTTTT	CASSRLAGDTGELFF
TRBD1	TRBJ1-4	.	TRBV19	TGTGCCAGTAGTACCCGGGACAGGGGAAAGGAACTGTTTTTT	CASSTRDRGKELFF
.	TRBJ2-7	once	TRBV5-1	TGCGCCAGCAGCACTGTAGACTACGAGCAGTACTTC	CASSTVDYEQYF
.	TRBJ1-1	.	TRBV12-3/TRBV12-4	TGTGCCAGCAGCCCCAGGGGACGCACTGAAGCTTTCTTT	CASSPRGRTEAFF
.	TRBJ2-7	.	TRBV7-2	TGTGCCAGCAGCTTAGACAACAGGGTGTCTTCCCTCGAGCAGTACTTC	CASSLDNRVSSLEQYF
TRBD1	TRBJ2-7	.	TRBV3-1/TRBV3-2	TGTGCCAGCAGCGCCAGGGACAGGGGGCGTGAGCAGTACTTC	CASSARDRGREQYF
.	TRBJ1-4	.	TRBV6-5	TGTGCCAGCAGTTATTTCGGGACTAATGAAAAACTGTTTTTT	CASSYFGTNEKLFF
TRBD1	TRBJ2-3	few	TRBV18	TGTGCCAGCTCACCTAGGACAGGGGACCCCCCTAGCACAGATACGCAGTATTTT	CASSPRTGDPPSTDTQYF
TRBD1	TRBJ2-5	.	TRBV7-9	TGTGCCAGCAGCCCACAGGGGGAAACCCAGTACTTC	CASSPQGETQYF
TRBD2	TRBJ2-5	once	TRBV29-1	TGCGGCGCCACTGATAGCGGGAGGGGGCCCCAAGAGACCCAGTACTTC	CGATDSGRGPQETQYF
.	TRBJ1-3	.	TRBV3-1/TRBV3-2	TGTGCCAGCAGCCAAGAGACAGAAGACCCCTCAAACACCATATATTTT	CASSQETEDPSNTIYF
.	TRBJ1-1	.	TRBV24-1	TGTGCCACCAGTGATTTTGGCGGGAAAGCTTTCTTT	CATSDFGGKAFF
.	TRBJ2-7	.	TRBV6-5	TGTGCCAGCAGCAGGAACGAGCAGTACTTC	CASSRNEQYF
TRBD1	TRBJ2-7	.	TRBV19	TGTGCCAGTAGTCCGGGACAGGGACCCCACGAGCAGTACTTC	CASSPGQGPHEQYF